Following are 20 T cell receptor beta chains from one sample sequenced in a study of shared clonotypes between healthy human individuals. Profiled with immunoSEQ multiplex PCR; TCRdb holds only in-frame clones, not every one. In the table there are around 500,000 clones, over 70% of which are singletons. Sequencing was performed on PBMCs. The receptors derive from a woman between 35 and 50 years old in good health. Some clones in this sample may be carry-over from other donors' samples.

This chain uses TRBV18 with TRBJ1-5; tentative D call: TRBD1 (5 bases). Germline V lookup: CDR1 KGHSH, CDR2 LQKENI. V was shortened by 1 base and J by 5 bases, with 12 bases between the two germline ends. The CDR3 covers 15 residues. The DNA of the CDR3 is TGTGCCAGCTCACCACGGGGACCCGGGGATCAGCCCCAGCATTTT. Its protein is CASSPRGPGDQPQHF.

As for this clone: A far larger clone is one base from this, pointing to a likely read error. The chain recombines TRBV11-2 with TRBJ2-7, with 9 bases that match TRBD2. The CDR3 sequence is 15 residues long. Germline V gene data show CDR1 as SGHAT and CDR2 as FQNNGV. The CDR3 reads CSSSSGLAENYEQYF. CDR3 nucleotides: TGTTCCAGCAGCTCGGGACTAGCAGAAAATTACGAGCAGTACTTC.

The chain joins TRBV6-6 to TRBJ2-5, with TRBD2 matching 10 bases. The trim removed 2 bases at V and 4 bases at J, leaving 7 bases unmatched. Germline CDR1 reads MNHNY; CDR2 reads SVGAGI (reference sequence). The CDR3 spans 16 residues. DNA for the CDR3: TGTGCCAGCAGTTACGGGCTAGCGGGAGTAGGAGAGACCCAGTACTTC. Its protein product is CASSYGLAGVGETQYF.

This clone has more than one count but fewer than ten. The V and J genes are TRBV5-1 and TRBJ1-1; D is perhaps TRBD1 (5 bases). The V and J ends lost 2 bases and 5 bases respectively, with 13 bases between them. The CDR3 runs 14 residues. Germline CDR1 reads SGHRS; CDR2 reads YFSETQ. In nucleotides, the CDR3 is TGCGCCAGCAGCTTAGGGACCCCCCGAACTGAAGCTTTCTTT. It is translated as CASSLGTPRTEAFF.

Details on this clone: A far bigger clonotype differs at one base, so this is likely a read error. The same CDR3 can be traced to other DNA sequences in this sample. This chain connects TRBV7-9 to TRBJ2-5, with a possible D match to TRBD2 (6 bases). Germline assignment: CDR1 SEHNR and CDR2 FQNEAQ (reference sequence). This CDR3 comprises 14 residues. Here the CDR3 reads CASSLWDSQETQYF. The CDR3 DNA follows: TGTGCCAGTAGCTTATGGGACTCCCAAGAGACCCAGTACTTC. Full variable domain (missing parts from reference TRBV7-9 and TRBJ2-5): DTGVSQNPRHKITKRGQNVTFRCDPISEHNRLYWYRQTLGQGPEFLTYFQNEAQLEKSRLLSDRFSAERPKGSFSTLEIQRTEQGDSAMYLCASSLWDSQETQYFGPGTRLLVL.

The CDR3 reads CASSLSKQGAGNYGYTF. The DNA for the CDR3 is TGTGCCAGCAGTTTATCGAAACAGGGGGCAGGGAACTATGGCTACACCTTC. The chain employs TRBV28 and TRBJ1-2; 9 bases agree with TRBD1. The V gene's germline CDR1 is MDHEN and CDR2 SYDVKM. V trimming: 1 base; J trimming: 2 bases; junction bases outside the gene matches: 8. The CDR3 has 17 residues.

V usage is TRBV27 and J usage is TRBJ1-5; tentative D call: TRBD1 (6 bases). This CDR3 has 13 residues. Looked up from germline, CDR1 is MNHEY and CDR2 is SMNVEV (reference sequence). V was clipped by 7 bases and J by 3 bases, with 10 bases between them. The CDR3 DNA reads as TGTGCCAGCAAAGGGGGGTACAATCAGCCCCAGCATTTT. Its protein product is CASKGGYNQPQHF.

The chain couples TRBV30 to TRBJ2-3, with D possibly being TRBD2 (7 bases). The CDR3 totals 14 residues. The germline V gene encodes CDR1 GTSNPN and CDR2 SVGIG (reference sequence). V lost 4 bases to trimming and J lost 3 bases, with 14 bases between them. As DNA, the CDR3 is TGTGCCTGGACCTTGGGGGGGCCGACAGATACGCAGTATTTT. This encodes CAWTLGGPTDTQYF.

The gene calls are TRBV30 and TRBJ1-1; D remains unclear. CDR1 and CDR2 (germline): GTSNPN, SVGIG (reference sequence). The CDR3 contains 13 residues. V dropped 3 bases and J dropped 3 bases, with 11 bases sitting between them. The DNA for the CDR3 is TGTGCCTGGAGGACCGATAGGGACACTGAAGCTTTCTTT. Translation gives CAWRTDRDTEAFF.

Ten or more counts support this clone. The same CDR3 arises from other DNA sequences in this sample as well. The J gene is TRBJ2-2, the V gene TRBV7-6, with TRBD2 identical over 7 bases. The trim removed 9 bases at V and 4 bases at J, leaving 17 bases unmatched. Germline V gene data show CDR1 as SGHVS and CDR2 as FNYEAQ. CDR3 size: 17 residues. The CDR3 sequence is CASELLGGGSLTGELFF. The CDR3 DNA follows: TGTGCCAGTGAGCTGCTCGGCGGCGGGAGTCTCACCGGGGAGCTGTTTTTT.

As regards this clone: A far larger clone is one nucleotide away, so this likely arose from a read error. The chain has TRBV4-1 and TRBJ1-5; possibly TRBD1 for D (5 bases). Germline values: CDR1 MGHRA, CDR2 YSYEKL. This CDR3 region has 13 residues. V dropped 4 bases and J dropped 4 bases, with 8 bases sitting between them. The CDR3 DNA is TGCGCCAGCAGCCCACAGGTGAATCAGCCCCAGCATTTT. Protein sequence: CASSPQVNQPQHF.

This sequence joins TRBV5-1 and TRBJ2-2; a weak D match, TRBD2 (6 bases). This CDR3 is built from 15 residues. Germline V gives CDR1 SGHRS, CDR2 YFSETQ. V was pared by 3 bases and J by 5 bases, with 14 bases between. Written as DNA, the CDR3 is TGCGCCAGCAGCTGGGGGGATGGGACTACCGGGGAGCTGTTTTTT. Its translation is CASSWGDGTTGELFF.

In the case of this clone: A far larger clone lies a single base away; this is likely a read error. This rearrangement joins TRBV5-1 to TRBJ2-3; no firm D call. Germline-derived CDR1 and CDR2 are SGHRS and YFSETQ. Trimming stripped 0 bases from V and 4 bases from J, with 12 bases between. The CDR3 length is 15 residues. DNA for the CDR3: TGCGCCAGCAGCTTGGATGCCGGATGCGCAGATACGCAGTATTTT. It translates to CASSLDAGCADTQYF.

As to this clone: It is likely a read error: a sequence one base away is far more abundant. The rearrangement uses TRBV10-3 and TRBJ1-5; D is uncertain. Germline CDR1 reads ENHRY; CDR2 reads SYGVKD. The CDR3 runs to 13 residues. CDR3 amino acids: CAISDQENQLQHF. The DNA for the CDR3 is TGTGCCATCAGTGATCAGGAGAATCAGCTCCAGCATTTT.

On this clone: This likely stems from a read error, as it lies one base from a far larger clone. This sequence joins TRBV4-1 and TRBJ2-3, with D unclear. Germline CDR1 and CDR2: MGHRA and YSYEKL. CDR3 length: 15 amino acids. The CDR3 DNA follows: TGCGCCAGCGGCCAAGGCGACGGTAGCACAGATACGCAGTATTTT. Protein product: CASGQGDGSTDTQYF.

About this clone itself: A far larger clone differs by one base, so this is likely a read error. The chain employs TRBV7-2 and TRBJ1-5, with 8 bases fitting TRBD1. CDR1 is SGHTA, CDR2 FQGNSA, per germline. This CDR3 is 15 amino acids long. V shed 4 bases and J 9 bases; nucleotides not matched to a gene: 11. Here the CDR3 reads CASSYDRVQGVPQHF. For the CDR3, the DNA is TGTGCCAGCAGCTACGACAGGGTACAGGGGGTGCCCCAGCATTTT.

V gene TRBV7-2 combines with J gene TRBJ2-7; D may match TRBD1 or TRBD2 (6 bases each). Germline V gene sequence: CDR1 SGHTA, CDR2 FQGNSA. The CDR3 has 14 amino acids. The V end was cut by 5 bases, the J end by 4 bases, with 15 bases between. In nucleotides, the CDR3 is TGTGCCAGCAGCCTCAACCGGGGGCCATACGAGCAGTACTTC. Translating it yields CASSLNRGPYEQYF. Using reference TRBV7-2 and TRBJ2-7 for the parts outside the CDR3, the full variable domain is GAGVSQSPSNKVTEKGKDVELRCDPISGHTALYWYRQSLGQGLEFLIYFQGNSAPDKSGLPSDRFSAERTGGSVSTLTIQRTQQEDSAVYLCASSLNRGPYEQYFGPGTRLTVT.

V and J are TRBV5-1 and TRBJ2-2; unclear D gene. V lost 0 bases and J 0 bases, leaving 12 bases between the germline ends. The CDR3 sequence is 17 residues long. CDR1 is SGHRS and CDR2 is YFSETQ in the germline V gene. CDR3 protein: CASSLVAALTNTGELFF. Here the CDR3 DNA reads TGCGCCAGCAGCTTGGTGGCAGCACTTACGAACACCGGGGAGCTGTTTTTT.

The chain employs TRBV14 and TRBJ2-7; 7 nucleotides align to TRBD2. CDR1 and CDR2 from the germline V gene are SGHDN and FVKESK. After removal of 4 bases from V and 5 bases from J, the junction contained 8 bases not matched to a gene. This CDR3 spans 14 amino acids. CDR3 sequence (DNA): TGTGCCAGCAGCCCCCTCGGGGGGTACCACGAGCAGTACTTC. Translating it yields CASSPLGGYHEQYF.

This clone appeared a few times. V gene TRBV11-1 combines with J gene TRBJ2-1; TRBD2 aligns across 12 bases. Trimming removed 5 bases from V and 8 bases from J; junction bases left unmatched: 16. This CDR3 region has 18 residues. From germline, CDR1 is SGHAT and CDR2 FQDESV (reference sequence). CDR3 bases: TGTGCCAGCAGCCCCGAGGGGGCCGGGACTAGCGGGTTCGATGAGCAGTTCTTC. The encoded protein is CASSPEGAGTSGFDEQFF.